These T cell receptor beta chains were read from a single sample in a study of cytotoxic CD8 clonotypes in ibrutinib-treated CLL. Here immunoSEQ multiplex PCR was the method, and the copy in TCRdb shows in-frame clones only, minus some. Of approximately 280,000 clones listed, more than 70% were seen once; the top ten hold around 6%. Specimen: PBMCs, collected at disease progression, from a patient treated with ibrutinib. These receptors were collected from a human donor with chronic lymphocytic leukemia. Both conserved end residues are part of each CDR3. Fields, in order: J gene, D gene, CDR3 length, clone size, V gene, CDR3 protein, CDR3 DNA. D genes are given only for firm matches. Some rows mark clone size as missing; the rest say once, few, many or name a class of expanded clone.

J gene: TRBJ2-5
D gene: -
CDR3 length: 15
clone size: -
V gene: TRBV18
CDR3 protein: CASSTTTSLQETQYF
CDR3 DNA: TGTGCCAGCTCAACCACCACTAGTTTACAAGAGACCCAGTACTTC

J gene: TRBJ2-7
D gene: TRBD1
CDR3 length: 15
clone size: -
V gene: TRBV15
CDR3 protein: CATSRGGTGSYEQYF
CDR3 DNA: TGTGCCACCAGCAGAGGCGGGACAGGTTCCTACGAGCAGTACTTC

J gene: TRBJ1-4
D gene: -
CDR3 length: 15
clone size: -
V gene: TRBV6-1
CDR3 protein: CASTFPTATNEKLFF
CDR3 DNA: TGTGCCAGCACCTTCCCCACGGCAACTAATGAAAAACTGTTTTTT

J gene: TRBJ2-1
D gene: TRBD2
CDR3 length: 15
clone size: -
V gene: TRBV7-9
CDR3 protein: CASSPSGSSYNEQFF
CDR3 DNA: TGTGCCAGCAGCCCTAGCGGGAGCTCCTACAATGAGCAGTTCTTC

J gene: TRBJ2-1
D gene: -
CDR3 length: 14
clone size: few
V gene: TRBV18
CDR3 protein: CASSPGTTYNEQFF
CDR3 DNA: TGTGCCAGCTCACCCGGGACAACCTACAATGAGCAGTTCTTC

J gene: TRBJ2-7
D gene: -
CDR3 length: 9
clone size: -
V gene: TRBV20-1
CDR3 protein: CSGSEPQYF
CDR3 DNA: TGCAGTGGATCGGAGCCACAGTACTTC

J gene: TRBJ1-4
D gene: TRBD1
CDR3 length: 18
clone size: -
V gene: TRBV28
CDR3 protein: CASSSGTGNKFRTEKLFF
CDR3 DNA: TGTGCCAGCAGCTCCGGGACAGGGAACAAGTTCCGAACGGAAAAACTGTTTTTT

J gene: TRBJ2-1
D gene: -
CDR3 length: 13
clone size: -
V gene: TRBV2
CDR3 protein: CASRLGTNNEQFF
CDR3 DNA: TGTGCCAGCCGACTGGGCACAAATAATGAGCAGTTCTTC

J gene: TRBJ2-2
D gene: -
CDR3 length: 16
clone size: -
V gene: TRBV7-2
CDR3 protein: CASSLVKGANTGELFF
CDR3 DNA: TGTGCCAGCAGCTTAGTGAAGGGAGCGAACACCGGGGAGCTGTTTTTT

J gene: TRBJ2-7
D gene: TRBD2
CDR3 length: 16
clone size: once
V gene: TRBV5-1
CDR3 protein: CASSMGTSGRLYEQYF
CDR3 DNA: TGCGCCAGCAGCATGGGAACTAGCGGGAGGCTCTACGAGCAGTACTTC

J gene: TRBJ1-2
D gene: -
CDR3 length: 11
clone size: -
V gene: TRBV29-1
CDR3 protein: CSVEERYGYTF
CDR3 DNA: TGCAGCGTTGAAGAGCGCTATGGCTACACCTTC

J gene: TRBJ2-5
D gene: -
CDR3 length: 13
clone size: -
V gene: TRBV7-3
CDR3 protein: CASSLISGETQYF
CDR3 DNA: TGTGCCAGCAGCTTAATTTCAGGAGAGACCCAGTACTTC

J gene: TRBJ2-7
D gene: -
CDR3 length: 12
clone size: -
V gene: TRBV6-5
CDR3 protein: CASRVWGYEQYF
CDR3 DNA: TGTGCCAGCAGGGTATGGGGGTACGAGCAGTACTTC

J gene: TRBJ2-7
D gene: -
CDR3 length: 13
clone size: -
V gene: TRBV2
CDR3 protein: CASSAMAALEQYF
CDR3 DNA: TGTGCCAGCAGTGCAATGGCGGCCCTCGAGCAGTACTTC

J gene: TRBJ1-5
D gene: -
CDR3 length: 16
clone size: -
V gene: TRBV4-3
CDR3 protein: CASSQDFGQGGQPQHF
CDR3 DNA: TGCGCCAGCAGCCAAGATTTTGGGCAGGGAGGTCAGCCCCAGCATTTT

J gene: TRBJ1-4
D gene: -
CDR3 length: 12
clone size: -
V gene: TRBV28
CDR3 protein: CASRPGFEKLFF
CDR3 DNA: TGTGCCAGCAGACCAGGGTTCGAAAAACTGTTTTTT

J gene: TRBJ2-7
D gene: TRBD1
CDR3 length: 15
clone size: -
V gene: TRBV5-1
CDR3 protein: CASSTGQGVTYEQYF
CDR3 DNA: TGCGCCAGCAGCACGGGACAGGGGGTTACCTACGAGCAGTACTTC

J gene: TRBJ2-3
D gene: TRBD1
CDR3 length: 14
clone size: -
V gene: TRBV29-1
CDR3 protein: CSVSGQFLTDTQYF
CDR3 DNA: TGCAGCGTTTCGGGACAGTTCCTCACAGATACGCAGTATTTT

J gene: TRBJ1-6
D gene: -
CDR3 length: 15
clone size: once
V gene: TRBV5-6
CDR3 protein: CASSLVPGRNSPLHF
CDR3 DNA: TGTGCCAGCAGCTTGGTTCCGGGTAGGAATTCACCCCTCCACTTT

J gene: TRBJ2-5
D gene: -
CDR3 length: 12
clone size: once
V gene: TRBV29-1
CDR3 protein: CSVDPAAETQYF
CDR3 DNA: TGCAGCGTTGACCCTGCGGCAGAGACCCAGTACTTC

J gene: TRBJ1-2
D gene: TRBD1
CDR3 length: 13
clone size: few
V gene: TRBV29-1
CDR3 protein: CSVTGGANYGYTF
CDR3 DNA: TGCAGCGTTACAGGGGGCGCTAACTATGGCTACACCTTC

J gene: TRBJ2-1
D gene: TRBD2
CDR3 length: 15
clone size: -
V gene: TRBV4-1
CDR3 protein: CASSQGAGSYNEQFF
CDR3 DNA: TGCGCCAGCAGCCAAGGAGCGGGATCCTACAATGAGCAGTTCTTC

J gene: TRBJ2-7
D gene: TRBD2
CDR3 length: 15
clone size: -
V gene: TRBV4-3
CDR3 protein: CASSPGRVIVDEQYF
CDR3 DNA: TGCGCCAGCAGCCCCGGGAGGGTAATAGTTGACGAGCAGTACTTC

J gene: TRBJ2-5
D gene: TRBD1
CDR3 length: 14
clone size: -
V gene: TRBV6-5
CDR3 protein: CASSSGQGGETQYF
CDR3 DNA: TGTGCCAGCAGTTCGGGACAGGGAGGTGAGACCCAGTACTTC

J gene: TRBJ1-2
D gene: TRBD1
CDR3 length: 15
clone size: -
V gene: TRBV6-8
CDR3 protein: CASESGTACNYGYTF
CDR3 DNA: TGTGCCAGTGAATCCGGGACAGCTTGTAACTATGGCTACACCTTC

J gene: TRBJ2-3
D gene: TRBD1
CDR3 length: 16
clone size: -
V gene: TRBV15
CDR3 protein: CATSRARGRGTDTQYF
CDR3 DNA: TGTGCCACCAGCAGAGCCAGGGGGAGAGGCACAGATACGCAGTATTTT

J gene: TRBJ2-3
D gene: -
CDR3 length: 12
clone size: -
V gene: TRBV7-6
CDR3 protein: CASSPHRDTQYF
CDR3 DNA: TGTGCCAGCAGCCCCCATCGGGATACGCAGTATTTT

J gene: TRBJ2-2
D gene: -
CDR3 length: 12
clone size: few
V gene: TRBV9
CDR3 protein: CASSVGGGELFF
CDR3 DNA: TGTGCCAGCAGCGTAGGAGGCGGGGAGCTGTTTTTT

J gene: TRBJ2-7
D gene: -
CDR3 length: 13
clone size: -
V gene: TRBV10-3
CDR3 protein: CAIRRAEMYEQYF
CDR3 DNA: TGTGCCATCCGGAGGGCAGAAATGTACGAGCAGTACTTC

J gene: TRBJ2-5
D gene: -
CDR3 length: 16
clone size: few
V gene: TRBV9
CDR3 protein: CASSVATMVGQETQYF
CDR3 DNA: TGTGCCAGCAGCGTAGCTACGATGGTTGGCCAAGAGACCCAGTACTTC

J gene: TRBJ1-2
D gene: -
CDR3 length: 15
clone size: -
V gene: TRBV5-1
CDR3 protein: CASKIRPVVDYGYTF
CDR3 DNA: TGCGCCAGCAAGATAAGACCAGTCGTTGACTATGGCTACACCTTC

J gene: TRBJ2-3
D gene: TRBD2
CDR3 length: 15
clone size: -
V gene: TRBV29-1
CDR3 protein: CSVATSGIVTDTQYF
CDR3 DNA: TGCAGCGTTGCGACTAGCGGGATCGTCACAGATACGCAGTATTTT

J gene: TRBJ2-3
D gene: -
CDR3 length: 13
clone size: -
V gene: TRBV6-4
CDR3 protein: CASSEQGLDTQYF
CDR3 DNA: TGTGCCAGCAGTGAGCAGGGATTGGATACGCAGTATTTT

J gene: TRBJ1-1
D gene: -
CDR3 length: 12
clone size: -
V gene: TRBV6-5
CDR3 protein: CASRWIGTEAFF
CDR3 DNA: TGTGCCAGCAGATGGATAGGGACTGAAGCTTTCTTT

J gene: TRBJ2-7
D gene: TRBD1
CDR3 length: 15
clone size: few
V gene: TRBV5-4
CDR3 protein: CASSRGQGGYYEQYF
CDR3 DNA: TGTGCCAGCAGCAGGGGACAGGGGGGATACTACGAGCAGTACTTC

J gene: TRBJ2-2
D gene: -
CDR3 length: 15
clone size: -
V gene: TRBV19
CDR3 protein: CASSLSGTRAGELFF
CDR3 DNA: TGTGCCAGTAGCCTCAGCGGGACAAGGGCCGGGGAGCTGTTTTTT

J gene: TRBJ2-5
D gene: -
CDR3 length: 14
clone size: -
V gene: TRBV18
CDR3 protein: CASSPPAGRETQYF
CDR3 DNA: TGTGCCAGCTCACCACCTGCGGGGCGGGAGACCCAGTACTTC